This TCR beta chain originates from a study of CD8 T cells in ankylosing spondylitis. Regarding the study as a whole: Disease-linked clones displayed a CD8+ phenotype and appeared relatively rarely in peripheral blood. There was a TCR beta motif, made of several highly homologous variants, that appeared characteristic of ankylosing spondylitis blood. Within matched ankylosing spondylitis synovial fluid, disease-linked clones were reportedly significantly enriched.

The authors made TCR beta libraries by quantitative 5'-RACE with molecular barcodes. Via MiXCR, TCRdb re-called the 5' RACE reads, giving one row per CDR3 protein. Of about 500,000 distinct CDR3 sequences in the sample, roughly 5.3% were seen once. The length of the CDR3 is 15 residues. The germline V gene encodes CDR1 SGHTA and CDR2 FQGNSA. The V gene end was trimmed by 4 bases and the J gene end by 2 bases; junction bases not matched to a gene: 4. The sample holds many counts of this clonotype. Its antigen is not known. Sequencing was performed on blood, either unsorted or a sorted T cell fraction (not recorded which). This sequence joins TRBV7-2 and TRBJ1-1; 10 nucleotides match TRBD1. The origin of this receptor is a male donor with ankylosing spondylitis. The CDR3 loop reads CASSSTGGVNTEAFF. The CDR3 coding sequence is TGTGCCAGCAGCTCGACAGGGGGCGTAAACACTGAAGCTTTCTTT. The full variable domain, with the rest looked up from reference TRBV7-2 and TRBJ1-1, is GAGVSQSPSNKVTEKGKDVELRCDPISGHTALYWYRQSLGQGLEFLIYFQGNSAPDKSGLPSDRFSAERTGGSVSTLTIQRTQQEDSAVYLCASSSTGGVNTEAFFGQGTRLTVV.